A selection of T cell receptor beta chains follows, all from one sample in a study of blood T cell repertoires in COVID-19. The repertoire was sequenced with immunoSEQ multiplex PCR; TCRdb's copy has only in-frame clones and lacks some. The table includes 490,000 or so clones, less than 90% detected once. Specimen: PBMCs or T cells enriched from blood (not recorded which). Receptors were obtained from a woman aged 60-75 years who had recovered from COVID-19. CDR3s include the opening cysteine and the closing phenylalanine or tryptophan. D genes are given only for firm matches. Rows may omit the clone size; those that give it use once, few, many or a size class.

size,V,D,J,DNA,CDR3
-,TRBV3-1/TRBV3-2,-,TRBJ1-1,TGTGCCAGCAGCCAAGTGTGGGGCCTAGGGAACACTGAAGCTTTCTTT,CASSQVWGLGNTEAFF
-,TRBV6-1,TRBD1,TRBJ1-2,TGTGCCAGCAGTGAAGTTTCAGGGGGCTATGGCTACACCTTC,CASSEVSGGYGYTF
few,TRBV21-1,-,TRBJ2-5,TGTGCCAGCAGCAAAGACCGGGACAGGGTAGCGGAGACCCAGTACTTC,CASSKDRDRVAETQYF
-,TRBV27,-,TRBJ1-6,TGTGCCAGCAGAGGGAGCTCCTATAATTCACCCCTCCACTTT,CASRGSSYNSPLHF
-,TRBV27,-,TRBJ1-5,TGTGCCAGCAGTTTTCAGGGGCTACTCAATCAGCCCCAGCATTTT,CASSFQGLLNQPQHF
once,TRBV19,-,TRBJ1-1,TGTGCCAGTAGTAATACAAGGGTCGGGGGAGACACTGAAGCTTTCTTT,CASSNTRVGGDTEAFF
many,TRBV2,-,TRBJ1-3,TGTGCCAGCCGGTCGGGGACTGGAAACACCATATATTTT,CASRSGTGNTIYF
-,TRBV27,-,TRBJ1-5,TGTGCCAGCAGTTTATTTTCAGTTGGCAATCAGCCCCAGCATTTT,CASSLFSVGNQPQHF
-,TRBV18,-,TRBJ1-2,TGTGCCAGCTCGCGGGACGCTAACTATGGCTACACCTTC,CASSRDANYGYTF
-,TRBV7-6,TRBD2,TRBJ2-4,TGTGCCAGCAGCTTATCATCCGGGGGGGCCGGGAACATTCAGTACTTC,CASSLSSGGAGNIQYF
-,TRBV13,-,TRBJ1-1,TGTGCCAGCAGCTTAGGACCGGGACAAGGCACTGAAGCTTTCTTT,CASSLGPGQGTEAFF
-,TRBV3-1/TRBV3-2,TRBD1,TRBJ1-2,TGTGCCAGCAGCCACCTGGACAGGGCGGACTATGGCTACACCTTC,CASSHLDRADYGYTF
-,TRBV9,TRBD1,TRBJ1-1,TGTGCCAGCAGCGTAGGAGGGACAGGTGAAGCTTTCTTT,CASSVGGTGEAFF
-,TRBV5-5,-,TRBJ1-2,TGTGCCAGCAGCCTTCCCGCCCGGGTTTACGGCTACACCTTC,CASSLPARVYGYTF
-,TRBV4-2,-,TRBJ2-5,TGTGCCAGCAGCCAAGGTCTTAGCTTCGAGACCCAGTACTTC,CASSQGLSFETQYF
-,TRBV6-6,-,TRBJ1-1,TGTGCCAGCAGGACAAATAACAGGAACACTGAAGCTTTCTTT,CASRTNNRNTEAFF
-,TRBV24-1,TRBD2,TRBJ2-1,TGTGCCACCAGTGACCCCGGGACTAGCGGCTTCCTGAATGAGCAGTTCTTC,CATSDPGTSGFLNEQFF
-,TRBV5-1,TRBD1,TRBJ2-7,TGCGCCAGCAGCCTCGGACAGGGGAGCACCTACGAGCAGTACTTC,CASSLGQGSTYEQYF
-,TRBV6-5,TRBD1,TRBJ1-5,TGTGCCAGCAGCCAAGGGGGCTTAGGCAATCAGCCCCAGCATTTT,CASSQGGLGNQPQHF
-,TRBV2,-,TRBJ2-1,TGTGCCAGCAGTTGGAGTCTAACCTACAATGAGCAGTTCTTC,CASSWSLTYNEQFF
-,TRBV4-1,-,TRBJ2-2,TGCGCCAGCAGCCAAGATTACGCGGGGCCGGGCGGGGAGCTGTTTTTT,CASSQDYAGPGGELFF
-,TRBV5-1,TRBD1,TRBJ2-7,TGCGCCAGCAGCGTAACCGGGACAGGGGGCTACGAGCAGTACTTC,CASSVTGTGGYEQYF
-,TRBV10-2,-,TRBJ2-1,TGCGCCAGCACCTGGACTGGGGATGAGCAGTTCTTC,CASTWTGDEQFF
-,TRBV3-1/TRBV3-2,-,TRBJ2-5,TGTGCCAGCAGCCAGCGGGGGCAACAAGAGACCCAGTACTTC,CASSQRGQQETQYF
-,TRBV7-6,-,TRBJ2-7,TGTGCCAGCAGCCAACCAGGGCTAGGCTACGAGCAGTACTTC,CASSQPGLGYEQYF
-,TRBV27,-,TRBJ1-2,TGTGCCAGCAGTTTGGCAGTCGACTATGGCTACACCTTC,CASSLAVDYGYTF
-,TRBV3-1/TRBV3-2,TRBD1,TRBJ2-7,TGTGCCAGCAGCCCTTCTTGGGACAGGTCCTACGAGCAGTACTTC,CASSPSWDRSYEQYF
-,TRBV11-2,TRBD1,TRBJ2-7,TGTGCCAGCAGCTTAGCACAGGGACAGGCCTACTCCTACGAGCAGTACTTC,CASSLAQGQAYSYEQYF
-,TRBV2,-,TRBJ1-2,TGTGCCAGCAGTCCGGGTCCTCCTTATGGCTACACCTTC,CASSPGPPYGYTF
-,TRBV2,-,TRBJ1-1,TGTGCCAGCAGGTGGCAGGTGAACACTGAAGCTTTCTTT,CASRWQVNTEAFF